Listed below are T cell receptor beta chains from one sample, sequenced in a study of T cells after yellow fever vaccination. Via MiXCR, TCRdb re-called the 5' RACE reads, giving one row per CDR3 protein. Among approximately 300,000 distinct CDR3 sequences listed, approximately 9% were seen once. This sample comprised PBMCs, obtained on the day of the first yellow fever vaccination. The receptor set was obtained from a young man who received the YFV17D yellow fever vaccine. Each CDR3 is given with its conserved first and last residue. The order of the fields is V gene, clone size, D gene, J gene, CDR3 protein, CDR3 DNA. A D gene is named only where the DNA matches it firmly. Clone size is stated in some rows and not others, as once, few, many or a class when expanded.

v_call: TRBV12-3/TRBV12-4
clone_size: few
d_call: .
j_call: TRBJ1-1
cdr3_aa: CATSLAGGEAFF
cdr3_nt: TGTGCCACCTCACTGGCGGGGGGGGAAGCTTTCTTT

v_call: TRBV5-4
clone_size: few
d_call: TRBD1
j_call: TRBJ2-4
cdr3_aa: CASSLTGGTKNIQYF
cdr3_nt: TGTGCCAGCAGCTTGACAGGGGGAACCAAAAACATTCAGTACTTC

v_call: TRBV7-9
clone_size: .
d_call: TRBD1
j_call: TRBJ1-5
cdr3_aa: CASSLGDRGGQPQHF
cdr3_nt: TGTGCCAGCAGCTTAGGAGACAGGGGGGGTCAGCCCCAGCATTTT

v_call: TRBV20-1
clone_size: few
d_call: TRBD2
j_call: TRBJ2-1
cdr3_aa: CSATGTSGGDSYNEQFF
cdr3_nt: TGCAGTGCAACCGGGACTAGCGGGGGGGATTCCTACAATGAGCAGTTCTTC

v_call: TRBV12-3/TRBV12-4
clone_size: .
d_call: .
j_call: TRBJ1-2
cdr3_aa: CASSLDRGGNYGYTF
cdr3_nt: TGTGCCAGCAGCCTCGACCGAGGGGGAAACTATGGCTACACCTTC

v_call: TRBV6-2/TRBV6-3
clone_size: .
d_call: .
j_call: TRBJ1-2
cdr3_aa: CASSQTWGLDGYTF
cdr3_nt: TGTGCCAGCAGCCAGACCTGGGGGCTGGACGGCTACACCTTC

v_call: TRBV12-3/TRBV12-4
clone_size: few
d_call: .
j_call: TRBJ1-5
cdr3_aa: CASSSGTTQPQHF
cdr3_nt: TGTGCCAGTTCCTCGGGGACCACGCAGCCCCAGCATTTT

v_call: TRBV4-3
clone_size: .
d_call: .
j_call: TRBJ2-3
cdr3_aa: CASSQVAGDTQYF
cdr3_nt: TGCGCCAGCAGCCAAGTTGCGGGAGATACGCAGTATTTT

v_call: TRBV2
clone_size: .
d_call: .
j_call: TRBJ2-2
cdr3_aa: CASTLGVPAGELFF
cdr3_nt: TGTGCCAGCACCCTTGGGGTTCCGGCCGGGGAGCTGTTTTTT

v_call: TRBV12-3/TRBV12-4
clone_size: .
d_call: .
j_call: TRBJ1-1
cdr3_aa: CASSLGLRDQPKAFF
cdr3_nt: TGTGCCAGCAGTTTAGGACTTCGGGACCAACCGAAAGCTTTCTTT

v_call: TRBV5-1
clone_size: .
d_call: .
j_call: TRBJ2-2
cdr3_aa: CASSLRAGSGTGELFF
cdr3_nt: TGCGCCAGCAGCTTGAGGGCAGGGAGCGGCACCGGGGAGCTGTTTTTT

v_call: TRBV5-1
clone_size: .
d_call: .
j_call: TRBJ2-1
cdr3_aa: CASSLGRDNEQFF
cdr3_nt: TGTGCCAGCAGCTTAGGCAGGGACAATGAGCAGTTCTTC

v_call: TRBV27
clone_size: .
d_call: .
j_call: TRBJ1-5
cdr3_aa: CASSLYSYSNQPQHF
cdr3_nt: TGTGCCAGCAGTTTATACAGTTATAGCAATCAGCCCCAGCATTTT

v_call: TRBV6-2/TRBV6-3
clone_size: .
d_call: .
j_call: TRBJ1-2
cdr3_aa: CASGPYGYTF
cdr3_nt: TGTGCCAGCGGACCGTATGGCTACACCTTC